The 25 T cell receptor beta chains reported below all come from one sample, sequenced in a study of T cells in Graves' hyperthyroidism and ophthalmopathy. Regions amplified from RNA transcripts were the TCR beta CDR3 regions. RT-PCR in the first round (using the HTBI primer set) targeted the TCR CDR3. TCRdb processed the multiplex PCR reads anew with MiXCR; each CDR3 protein has one entry. The sample lists a few hundred thousand distinct CDR3 sequences; 12% to 15% were seen once. Material: blood. The receptors were sampled from a woman in her forties with Graves' hyperthyroidism.

Ten or more counts support this clonotype. The CDR3 DNA follows: TGTGCCAGTAGTCCCCTCATAGGAAGTGGATATGGCTACACCTTC. Residues: CASSPLIGSGYGYTF. This sequence joins TRBV19 and TRBJ1-2; D gene unclear. This CDR3 is built from 15 residues. Germline assignment: CDR1 LNHDA and CDR2 SQIVND (reference sequence). V lost 5 bases to trimming and J lost 5 bases, with 18 bases between them.

There are a few counts of this clonotype. The chain has TRBV19 and TRBJ1-2; 7 bases match TRBD1. V gave up 6 bases and J gave up 8 bases; unmatched junction bases: 12. The length of the CDR3 is 14 residues. In germline, CDR1 is LNHDA, CDR2 SQIVND (reference sequence). Here the CDR3 reads CASRNGGGASGYTF. The CDR3 DNA follows: TGTGCCAGTAGGAATGGAGGGGGCGCTTCCGGCTACACCTTC.

This clonotype was counted at least ten times. This chain links TRBV27 with TRBJ2-7, with TRBD2 matching 11 bases. In germline, CDR1 is MNHEY, CDR2 SMNVEV (reference sequence). With 4 bases clipped from V and 7 bases from J, the junction kept 15 bases outside the gene matches. The CDR3 sequence is 17 residues long. CDR3 in DNA: TGTGCCAGCAGTTCGGCCGGGTTAGCGGGAGGGTTTGAAGAGCAGTACTTC. It yields the protein CASSSAGLAGGFEEQYF.

The table lists this clonotype with many counts. The chain joins TRBV2 to TRBJ2-2, with no clear D. The CDR3 is made up of 15 amino acids. The germline V gene has CDR1 SNHLY and CDR2 FYNNEI. V was clipped by 3 bases and J by 0 bases, with 8 bases between them. The CDR3 DNA is TGTGCCAGCAGTGAGGTTTCAGCGAACACCGGGGAGCTGTTTTTT. Amino acids: CASSEVSANTGELFF. The variable domain in full, completed from reference TRBV2 and TRBJ2-2, reads EPEVTQTPSHQVTQMGQEVILRCVPISNHLYFYWYRQILGQKVEFLVSFYNNEISEKSEIFDDQFSVERPDGSNFTLKIRSTKLEDSAMYFCASSEVSANTGELFFGEGSRLTVL.

This clonotype has at least ten counts. The chain joins TRBV6-1 to TRBJ1-1; possible D gene TRBD1, 6 bases. V was trimmed by 4 bases and J by 1 base, leaving 13 bases between them. CDR3 length equals 15 residues. Germline-derived CDR1 and CDR2 are MNHNS and SASEGT. The CDR3 region is CASSVIDRSNTEAFF. The CDR3 DNA sequence: TGTGCCAGCAGTGTCATCGACAGGTCGAACACTGAAGCTTTCTTT.

This clonotype showed up many times. This chain connects TRBV20-1 to TRBJ1-2; D not certain. The CDR3 is 10 residues long. The germline CDR1 and CDR2 sequences are DFQATT and SNEGSKA (reference sequence). The germline V and J ends were trimmed by 4 bases and 5 bases, with 5 bases remaining between them. The CDR3, as DNA: TGCAGTGCTAAAGAGTATGGCTACACCTTC. This gives the protein CSAKEYGYTF.

As to this clonotype: A much bigger clone sits one base away, suggesting this may be a read error. The rearrangement links TRBV20-1 to TRBJ2-5, with 7 bases that match TRBD1. Unmatched junction bases numbered 6, after V lost 5 bases and J lost 3 bases. In germline, CDR1 is DFQATT, CDR2 SNEGSKA (reference sequence). The CDR3 sequence is 13 residues long. The CDR3 spells CSAWGTAEETQYF. The CDR3 DNA reads as TGCAGTGCTTGGGGGACAGCTGAAGAGACCCAGTACTTC.

The rearrangement uses TRBV19 and TRBJ2-1, with D possibly called TRBD1 or TRBD2 (5 bases each). Trimming removed 6 bases from V and 6 bases from J, with 21 bases in between. CDR3 length: 16 residues. CDR1 and CDR2 (germline): LNHDA, SQIVND (reference sequence). The CDR3 DNA reads as TGTGCCAGTAGGGACCGACGAGGGGTGCGGTCCAATGAGCAGTTCTTC. Amino acids: CASRDRRGVRSNEQFF.

This clonotype was counted ten times or more. The genes are TRBV5-1 and TRBJ2-2; 10 bases map to TRBD1. Germline CDR1 is SGHRS and CDR2 is YFSETQ. The CDR3 is 15 residues long. The ends lost 3 bases at V and 5 bases at J; junction bases unmatched: 4. The CDR3: CASSSGQGGTGELFF. The CDR3 nucleotides read TGCGCCAGCAGCTCAGGACAGGGGGGAACCGGGGAGCTGTTTTTT.

This clonotype showed up many times. This chain joins TRBV7-9 and TRBJ1-1; maybe TRBD1 (5 bases). V was cut by 1 base and J by 0 bases, with 12 bases left in between. Germline loops: CDR1 SEHNR, CDR2 FQNEAQ (reference sequence). There are 16 residues in the CDR3. Here the CDR3 reads CASSLGSGAMNTEAFF. Here the CDR3 DNA reads TGTGCCAGCAGCTTAGGGAGTGGGGCGATGAACACTGAAGCTTTCTTT.

In its sample, this clonotype was seen many times. DNA for the CDR3: TGTGCCAGCAGTCGCGACAGGGCTACTGAGCAGTTCTTC. Encoded protein: CASSRDRATEQFF. This chain connects TRBV27 to TRBJ2-1; 7 bases line up with TRBD1. Losses at the gene ends were 5 bases for V and 9 bases for J; bases not matched to a gene: 7. Per the germline V gene, CDR1 is MNHEY and CDR2 is SMNVEV (reference sequence). The CDR3 runs to 13 residues.

CDR3 sequence: CASSEGFGGQPQHF. The CDR3 nucleotides read TGTGCCAGCAGTGAAGGCTTTGGGGGTCAGCCCCAGCATTTT. The rearrangement links TRBV6-1 to TRBJ1-5; a possible D gene is TRBD1 (5 bases). The CDR3 is made up of 14 amino acids. V lost 1 base and J lost 6, with 10 bases in between. CDR1 is MNHNS and CDR2 is SASEGT in the germline V gene.

This clonotype was detected ten times or more. The chain recombines TRBV12-3 or TRBV12-4 with TRBJ1-1, with D maybe TRBD1 (5 bases). The CDR3 consists of 14 residues. V lost 5 bases, J lost 1 base, and 11 bases lay in between. The CDR3, as DNA: TGTGCCAGCAGTCCGACAGCAACGAACACTGAAGCTTTCTTT. Protein: CASSPTATNTEAFF.

The V gene is TRBV25-1, the J gene TRBJ2-7; unclear D gene. Germline V CDR1 and CDR2: MGHDK, SYGVNS. The CDR3 extends over 13 amino acids. Trimming took off 9 bases at V and 4 bases at J, with 16 bases between the two ends. In nucleotides, the CDR3 is TGTGCCAGTCAGGACGGCCCTGCTTACGAGCAGTACTTC. This translates into CASQDGPAYEQYF.

This clonotype was seen more than once but under ten times. The chain links TRBV20-1 to TRBJ2-7; 7 bases map to TRBD1. Germline lookup yields CDR1 DFQATT and CDR2 SNEGSKA (reference sequence). The trim removed 1 base at V and 5 bases at J, leaving 11 bases unmatched. This CDR3 has 15 residues. Here the CDR3 DNA reads TGCAGTGCTAGAGGAAACAGGGGCGACCCCCACGAGCAGTACTTC. Its translation: CSARGNRGDPHEQYF.

This clonotype was picked up many times. This chain links TRBV2 with TRBJ2-1, with 7 bases matching TRBD1. The V gene's germline CDR1 is SNHLY and CDR2 FYNNEI. The V and J ends lost 6 bases and 5 bases, in that order; junction bases with no gene match: 13. This CDR3 has 16 amino acids. CDR3 loop: CASRVDRALGNNEQFF. The CDR3 bases are TGTGCCAGCAGAGTCGACAGGGCTCTGGGGAACAATGAGCAGTTCTTC.

Note on this clonotype: Being one base from a much bigger clone, this may be a read error. The genes are TRBV2 and TRBJ1-6; no definite D call. Germline values: CDR1 SNHLY, CDR2 FYNNEI. V gave up 0 bases and J gave up 11 bases, with 11 bases separating them. The CDR3 length is 14 residues. The CDR3 sequence: CASSEAGVDPPLHF. CDR3 sequence (DNA): TGTGCCAGCAGTGAAGCTGGGGTAGACCCACCCCTCCACTTT.

This clonotype showed up many times. The chain recombines TRBV2 with TRBJ1-5; 8 bases map to TRBD1. The CDR3 consists of 15 residues. V shed 1 base, J shed 4 bases, and the junction held 3 bases outside the gene matches. Looked up from germline, CDR1 is SNHLY and CDR2 is FYNNEI. CDR3 amino acids: CASSEGRTGNQPQHF. The CDR3 DNA reads TGTGCCAGCAGTGAAGGGCGGACAGGGAATCAGCCCCAGCATTTT.

V and J are TRBV28 and TRBJ2-7; 7 bases are a match to TRBD1. This CDR3 has 15 amino acids. In germline, CDR1 is MDHEN, CDR2 SYDVKM. Losses at the gene ends were 5 bases for V and 3 bases for J; bases not matched to a gene: 10. In DNA, the CDR3 is TGTGCCAGCAGTCCCCCCACAGGGGTGGGCTACGAGCAGTACTTC. It yields the protein CASSPPTGVGYEQYF.

V usage is TRBV9 and J usage is TRBJ2-1; TRBD2 might be the D (5 bases). The V end was cut by 7 bases, the J end by 0 bases, with 11 bases between. This CDR3 contains 14 residues. The germline V gene has CDR1 SGDLS and CDR2 YYNGEE. CDR3 sequence (DNA): TGTGCCAGCTCTGCGGGCAACTCCTACAATGAGCAGTTCTTC. It specifies CASSAGNSYNEQFF.

The CDR3 coding sequence is TGCGCCAGCATATCGGCCGGCGCCGGGGAGCTGTTTTTT. Translated, it gives CASISAGAGELFF. The genes are TRBV10-2 and TRBJ2-2; D not certain. The CDR3 is made up of 13 amino acids. Trimming stripped 7 bases from V and 6 bases from J, with 12 bases between. Per the germline V gene, CDR1 is WSHSY and CDR2 is SAAADI.

This clonotype was counted ten times or more. This sequence joins TRBV10-1 and TRBJ2-1; possible D gene TRBD2, 6 bases. The CDR3 has 15 amino acids. Between the trimmed V and J ends, which lost 0 bases and 7 bases, there was a span of 13 bases. The germline V gene encodes CDR1 WNHNN and CDR2 SYGVQD (reference sequence). The CDR3 nucleotides read TGCGCCAGCAGTGAGTCGGGGCGGGATAAGAATGAGCAGTTCTTC. Amino acids: CASSESGRDKNEQFF.

In this sample, this clonotype turned up many times. The V call is TRBV7-3, the J call TRBJ2-2, with D tentatively TRBD2 (5 bases). The germline gives CDR1 SGHTA, CDR2 FQGTGA. The CDR3 contains 14 residues. V dropped 5 bases and J dropped 4 bases, with 11 bases sitting between them. The DNA for the CDR3 is TGTGCCAGCAGCCGTGGACTGGGCACCGGGGAGCTGTTTTTT. This sequence encodes CASSRGLGTGELFF.

The chain links TRBV5-1 to TRBJ2-1; no clear D. The V end was cut by 2 bases, the J end by 9 bases, with 15 bases between. Germline V CDR1 and CDR2: SGHRS, YFSETQ. The CDR3 runs to 14 residues. The CDR3 DNA is TGCGCCAGCAGCTTAACCGGTTCCTCAAGTGAGCAGTTCTTC. Protein: CASSLTGSSSEQFF.

The sample holds many counts of this clonotype. This chain uses TRBV20-1 with TRBJ1-1; D might be TRBD1 (6 bases). Trimming cost V 6 bases and J 7 bases, with 21 bases left between them. CDR1 and CDR2 (germline): DFQATT, SNEGSKA (reference sequence). The CDR3 is made up of 14 amino acids. The CDR3 sequence: CSAMPGHSLGEAFF. The CDR3 DNA reads as TGCAGTGCGATGCCGGGACACTCGCTGGGTGAAGCTTTCTTT.